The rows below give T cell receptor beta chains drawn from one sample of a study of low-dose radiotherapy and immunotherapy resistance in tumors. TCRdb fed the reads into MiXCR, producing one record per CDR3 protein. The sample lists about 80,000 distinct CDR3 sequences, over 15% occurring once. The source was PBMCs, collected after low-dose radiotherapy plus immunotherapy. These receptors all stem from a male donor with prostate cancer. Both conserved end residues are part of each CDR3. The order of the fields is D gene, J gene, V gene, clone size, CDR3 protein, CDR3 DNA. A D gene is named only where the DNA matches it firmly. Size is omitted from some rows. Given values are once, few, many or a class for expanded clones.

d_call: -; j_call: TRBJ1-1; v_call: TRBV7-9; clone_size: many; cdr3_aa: CASSLDMNTEAFF; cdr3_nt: TGTGCCAGCAGCTTAGACATGAACACTGAAGCTTTCTTT
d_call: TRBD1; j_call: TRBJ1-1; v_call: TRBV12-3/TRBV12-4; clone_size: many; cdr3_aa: CASSPETGQMNTEAFF; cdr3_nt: TGTGCCAGCAGTCCCGAGACAGGGCAGATGAACACTGAAGCTTTCTTT
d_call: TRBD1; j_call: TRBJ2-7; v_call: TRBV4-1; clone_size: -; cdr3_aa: CASSPPARQGTYEQYF; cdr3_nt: TGCGCCAGCAGCCCACCCGCCCGACAGGGGACCTACGAGCAGTACTTC
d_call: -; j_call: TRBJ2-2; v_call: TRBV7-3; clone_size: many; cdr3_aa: CASSLMNTGELFF; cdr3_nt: TGTGCCAGCAGCTTAATGAACACCGGGGAGCTGTTTTTT
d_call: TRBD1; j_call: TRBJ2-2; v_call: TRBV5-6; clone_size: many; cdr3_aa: CASSGQVELFF; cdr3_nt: TGTGCCAGCAGCGGACAGGTTGAGCTGTTTTTT
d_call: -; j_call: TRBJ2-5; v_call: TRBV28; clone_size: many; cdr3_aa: CASSSFTITGLGTQYF; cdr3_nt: TGTGCCAGCAGTTCTTTTACCATCACAGGGTTAGGGACCCAGTACTTC
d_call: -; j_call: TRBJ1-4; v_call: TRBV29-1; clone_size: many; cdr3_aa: CSAGAGATNEKLFF; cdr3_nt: TGCAGCGCAGGAGCAGGGGCAACTAATGAAAAACTGTTTTTT
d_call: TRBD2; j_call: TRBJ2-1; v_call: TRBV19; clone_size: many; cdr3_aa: CASSIGLAGAGDEQFF; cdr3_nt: TGTGCCAGTAGTATAGGACTAGCGGGAGCTGGCGATGAGCAGTTCTTC
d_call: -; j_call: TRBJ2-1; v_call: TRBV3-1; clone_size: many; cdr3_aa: CASSPDRPQEQFF; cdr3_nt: TGTGCCAGCAGCCCGGACCGACCTCAAGAGCAGTTCTTC
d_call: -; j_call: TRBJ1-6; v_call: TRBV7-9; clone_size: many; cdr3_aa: CASSSDSLNSPLHF; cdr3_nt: TGTGCCAGCAGCTCGGACAGCCTAAATTCACCCCTCCACTTT
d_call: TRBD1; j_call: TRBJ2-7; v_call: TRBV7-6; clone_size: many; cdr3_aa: CASSPKTGIEQYF; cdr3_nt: TGTGCCAGCAGCCCCAAGACAGGGATCGAGCAGTACTTC
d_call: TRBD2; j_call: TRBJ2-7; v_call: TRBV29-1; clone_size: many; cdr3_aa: CSVGAQESSGSRDEQYF; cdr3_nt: TGCAGCGTTGGCGCCCAGGAATCTAGCGGGAGTAGGGACGAGCAGTACTTC
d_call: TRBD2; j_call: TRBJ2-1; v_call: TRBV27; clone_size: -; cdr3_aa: CASSSSGTSGSLNEQFF; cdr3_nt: TGTGCCAGCAGTTCCTCGGGGACTAGCGGTAGCCTCAATGAGCAGTTCTTC
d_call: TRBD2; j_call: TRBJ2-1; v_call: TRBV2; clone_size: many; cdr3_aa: CAAPEVAYGRAHNEQFF; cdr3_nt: TGTGCCGCCCCTGAGGTAGCCTACGGGAGGGCTCACAATGAGCAGTTCTTC
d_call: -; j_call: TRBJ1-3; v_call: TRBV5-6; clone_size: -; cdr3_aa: CASSFSRGNTIYF; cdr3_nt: TGTGCCAGCAGCTTCTCTCGGGGAAACACCATATATTTT
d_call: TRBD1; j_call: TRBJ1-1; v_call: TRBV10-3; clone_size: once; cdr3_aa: CAIRALDRGNTEAFF; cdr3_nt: TGTGCCATCAGGGCACTGGACAGGGGGAACACTGAAGCTTTCTTT
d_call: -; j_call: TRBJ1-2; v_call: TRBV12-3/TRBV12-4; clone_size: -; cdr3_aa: CASSWDGYYGYTF; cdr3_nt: TGTGCCAGCAGTTGGGACGGCTACTATGGCTACACCTTC
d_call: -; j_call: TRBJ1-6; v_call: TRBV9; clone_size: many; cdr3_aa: CASSVGPTGNSPLHF; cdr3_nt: TGTGCCAGCAGCGTGGGACCAACAGGGAATTCACCCCTCCACTTT
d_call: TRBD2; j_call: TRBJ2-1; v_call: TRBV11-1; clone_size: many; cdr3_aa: CASSSRLAGGDNNEQFF; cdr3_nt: TGTGCCAGCAGCTCCCGACTAGCGGGAGGCGATAACAATGAGCAGTTCTTC
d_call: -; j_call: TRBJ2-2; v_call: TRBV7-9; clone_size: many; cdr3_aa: CASSLEAGGGTGELFF; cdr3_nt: TGTGCCAGCAGCTTAGAGGCCGGGGGCGGCACCGGGGAGCTGTTTTTT
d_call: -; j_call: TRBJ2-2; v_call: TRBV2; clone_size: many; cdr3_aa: CASRPGAMNTGELFF; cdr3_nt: TGTGCCAGCAGACCGGGGGCCATGAACACCGGGGAGCTGTTTTTT
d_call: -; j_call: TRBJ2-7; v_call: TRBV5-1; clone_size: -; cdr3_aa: CASSLGGFSYEQYF; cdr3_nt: TGCGCCAGCAGCTTGGGGGGATTCAGCTACGAGCAGTACTTC
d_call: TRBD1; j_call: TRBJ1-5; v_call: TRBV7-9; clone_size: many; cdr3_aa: CASSAGQGNQPQHF; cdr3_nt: TGTGCCAGCAGCGCCGGACAGGGGAATCAGCCCCAGCATTTT
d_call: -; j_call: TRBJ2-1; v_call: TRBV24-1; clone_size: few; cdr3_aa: CATSRDREGYNEQFF; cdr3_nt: TGTGCCACCAGTCGCGACAGGGAGGGATACAATGAGCAGTTCTTC
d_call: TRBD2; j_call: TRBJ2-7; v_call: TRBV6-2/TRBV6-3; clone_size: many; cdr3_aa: CASSDLGLAGGLYEQYF; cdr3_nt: TGTGCCAGCAGCGACCTGGGACTAGCGGGAGGGCTCTACGAGCAGTACTTC
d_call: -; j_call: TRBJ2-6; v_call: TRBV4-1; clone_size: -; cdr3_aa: CASSQDRGGGANVLTF; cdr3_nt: TGCGCCAGCAGCCAAGACAGGGGAGGTGGGGCCAACGTCCTGACTTTC
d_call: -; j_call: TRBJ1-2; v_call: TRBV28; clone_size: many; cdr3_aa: CASSSHRSFYGYTF; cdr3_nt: TGTGCCAGCAGTTCCCACCGGTCCTTCTATGGCTACACCTTC
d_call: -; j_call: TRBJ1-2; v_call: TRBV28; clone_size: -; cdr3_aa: CASSSPWGYLTNYGYTF; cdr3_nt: TGTGCCAGCAGCAGTCCATGGGGGTATCTGACTAACTATGGCTACACCTTC
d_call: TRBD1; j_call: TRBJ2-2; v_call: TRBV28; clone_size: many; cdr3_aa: CASSLWGQGTAGELFF; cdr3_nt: TGTGCCAGCAGTTTATGGGGACAGGGGACAGCCGGGGAGCTGTTTTTT
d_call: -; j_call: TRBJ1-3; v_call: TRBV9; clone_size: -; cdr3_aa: CASSPHGGSDSSGNTIYF; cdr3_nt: TGTGCCAGCAGCCCCCACGGCGGGAGCGACAGCTCTGGAAACACCATATATTTT
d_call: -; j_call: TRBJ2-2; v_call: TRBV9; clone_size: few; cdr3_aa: CASSAKPGQVTGELFFFF; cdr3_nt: -
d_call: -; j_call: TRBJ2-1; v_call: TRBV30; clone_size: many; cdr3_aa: CAWSLKGYEQFF; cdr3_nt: TGTGCCTGGAGTTTAAAGGGATACGAGCAGTTCTTC
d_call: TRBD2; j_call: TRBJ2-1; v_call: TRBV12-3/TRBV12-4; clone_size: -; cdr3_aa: CASSPGLAGLGSYNEQFF; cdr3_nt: TGTGCCAGCAGTCCGGGACTAGCGGGATTGGGCTCCTACAATGAGCAGTTCTTC
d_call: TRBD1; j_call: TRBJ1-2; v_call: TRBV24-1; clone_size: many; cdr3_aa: CATSDSDRGNGYTF; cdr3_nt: TGTGCCACCAGTGATTCGGACAGGGGCAATGGCTACACCTTC
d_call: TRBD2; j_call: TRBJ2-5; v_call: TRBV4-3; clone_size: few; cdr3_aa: CASSQRQGGGETQYF; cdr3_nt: TGCGCCAGCAGCCAACGGCAGGGCGGGGGAGAGACCCAGTACTTC
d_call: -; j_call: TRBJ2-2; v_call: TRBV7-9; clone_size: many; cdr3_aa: CASSIGTLNGGELFF; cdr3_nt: TGTGCCAGCAGCATCGGGACTCTCAATGGCGGGGAGCTGTTTTTT
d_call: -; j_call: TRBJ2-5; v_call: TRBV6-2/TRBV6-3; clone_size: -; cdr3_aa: CASRTRGGPGSQYF; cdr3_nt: TGTGCCAGCAGGACAAGGGGCGGGCCCGGGTCCCAGTACTTC
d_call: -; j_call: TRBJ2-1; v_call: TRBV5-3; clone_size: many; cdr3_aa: CARSPPWAGSSYNEQFF; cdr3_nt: TGTGCCAGAAGCCCCCCTTGGGCAGGGAGCTCCTACAATGAGCAGTTCTTC
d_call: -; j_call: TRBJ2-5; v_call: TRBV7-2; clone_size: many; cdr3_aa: CASSLTRGRGSETQYF; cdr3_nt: TGTGCCAGCAGCTTAACGCGAGGCAGGGGTTCAGAGACCCAGTACTTC
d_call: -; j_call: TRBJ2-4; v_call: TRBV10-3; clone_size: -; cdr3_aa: CAISDGREKNIQYF; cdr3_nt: TGTGCCATCAGTGACGGCCGTGAGAAAAACATTCAGTACTTC
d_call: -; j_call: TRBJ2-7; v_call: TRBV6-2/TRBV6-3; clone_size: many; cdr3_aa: CASSYVGIRYEQYF; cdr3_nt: TGTGCCAGCAGTTATGTAGGGATCCGCTACGAGCAGTACTTC
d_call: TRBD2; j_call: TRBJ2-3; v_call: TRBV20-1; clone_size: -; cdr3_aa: CSARDPGTSGSDTQYF; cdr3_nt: TGCAGTGCTAGAGACCCCGGGACTAGCGGATCAGATACGCAGTATTTT
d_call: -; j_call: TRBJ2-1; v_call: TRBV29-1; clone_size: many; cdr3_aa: CSVKVSFEQFF; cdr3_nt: TGCAGCGTTAAAGTTTCGTTTGAGCAGTTCTTC
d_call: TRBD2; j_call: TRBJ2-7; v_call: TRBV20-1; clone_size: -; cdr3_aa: CSAPGTSGSLGGSYEQYF; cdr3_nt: TGCAGTGCCCCAGGGACTAGCGGGAGTTTAGGGGGCTCCTACGAGCAGTACTTC
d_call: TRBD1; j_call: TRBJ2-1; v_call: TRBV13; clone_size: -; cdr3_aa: CASSPGQGGQNYNEQFF; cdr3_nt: TGTGCCAGCAGTCCGGGACAGGGGGGACAAAACTACAATGAGCAGTTCTTC
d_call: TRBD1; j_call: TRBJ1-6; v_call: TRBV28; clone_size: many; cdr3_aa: CASSSSTGQGYNSPLHF; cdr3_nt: TGTGCCAGCAGTTCGAGTACCGGACAGGGGTATAATTCACCCCTCCACTTT
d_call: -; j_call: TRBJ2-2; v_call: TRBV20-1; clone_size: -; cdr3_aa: CSATGTGELFF; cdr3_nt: TGCAGTGCCACGGGCACCGGGGAGCTGTTTTTT
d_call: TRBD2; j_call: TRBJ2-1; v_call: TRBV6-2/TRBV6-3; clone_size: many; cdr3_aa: CASSRGLAGNLNEQFF; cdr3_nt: TGTGCCAGCAGCAGAGGACTAGCGGGAAACCTCAATGAGCAGTTCTTC
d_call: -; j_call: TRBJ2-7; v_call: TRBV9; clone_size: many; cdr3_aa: CASSAGTDYEQYF; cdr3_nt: TGTGCCAGCAGCGCCGGGACGGATTACGAGCAGTACTTC
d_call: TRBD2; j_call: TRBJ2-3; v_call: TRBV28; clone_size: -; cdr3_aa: CASITAGASGTDTQYF; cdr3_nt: TGTGCCAGCATCACCGCCGGGGCTAGCGGGACAGATACGCAGTATTTT
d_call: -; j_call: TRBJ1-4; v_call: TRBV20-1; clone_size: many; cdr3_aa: CSARGIAGALFF; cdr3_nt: TGCAGTGCTAGAGGGATCGCAGGAGCTTTGTTTTTT
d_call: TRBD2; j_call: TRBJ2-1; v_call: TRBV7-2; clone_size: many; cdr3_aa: CASSEQTSGREQFF; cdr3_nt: TGTGCCAGCAGCGAACAGACTAGCGGGAGAGAGCAGTTCTTC
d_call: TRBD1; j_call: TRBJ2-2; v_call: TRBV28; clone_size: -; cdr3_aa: CASSSDTRTGLPGELFF; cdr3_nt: TGTGCCAGCAGTTCAGATACTCGGACAGGGCTTCCCGGGGAGCTGTTTTTT